This T cell receptor (beta chain) originates from a study of cytomegalovirus exposure and HLA in healthy donors. In the case of this clone: Antigen specificity is unknown.

The PCR was carried out with 60 Vbeta primers and 13 Jbeta primers. TCRdb keeps only in-frame clones here, not all; method: immunoSEQ multiplex PCR. The repertoire holds some 130,000 clones, with approximately 80% as singletons. Trimming pared 5 bases from V and 3 bases from J, leaving 14 bases between. Germline assignment: CDR1 LNHDA and CDR2 SQIVND (reference sequence). The CDR3 has 15 residues. General observations from the study: According to a later analysis, donors in an Asian-associated ancestry cluster reportedly had fewer N-insertions than the roughly 640-donor mean.

This clonotype originated in a man in his forties or fifties in good health and CMV-seronegative. The genes are TRBV19 and TRBJ1-5; tentatively, D is TRBD1 (5 bases). Sequenced: PBMCs. CDR3 nucleotide sequence: TGTGCCAGTAGTCAGGGCAGGCCCCTCAATCAGCCCCAGCATTTT. Translated: CASSQGRPLNQPQHF.